The 2 T cell receptor beta chains presented below share a single source sample, sequenced in a study of blood T cell repertoires in COVID-19. Using immunoSEQ multiplex PCR, the repertoire was profiled, and TCRdb retains in-frame clones only, with some absent. The sample holds 270,000 or so clones, approximately 83% seen once. The specimen sequenced was peripheral blood. The source is a human donor in a cohort sampled during active COVID-19.

This chain connects TRBV6-5 to TRBJ1-1; weak D call: TRBD1 (5 bases). The CDR3 sequence is 12 residues long. Germline CDR1 and CDR2: MNHEY and SVGAGI. V gave up 8 bases and J gave up 6 bases, with 13 bases separating them. CDR3 sequence reads: CASGLRGAEAFF. The DNA of the CDR3 is TGTGCCAGCGGACTACGGGGGGCTGAAGCTTTCTTT.

CDR3 bases: TGTGCCAGCACGGCCGGGACAGCCAATTCACCCCTCCACTTT. Translation: CASTAGTANSPLHF. The V call is TRBV25-1, the J call TRBJ1-6, with 7 bases identical to TRBD1. There are 14 residues in the CDR3. Trimming removed 7 bases from V and 7 bases from J; junction bases left unmatched: 7. The V gene's germline CDR1 is MGHDK and CDR2 SYGVNS.